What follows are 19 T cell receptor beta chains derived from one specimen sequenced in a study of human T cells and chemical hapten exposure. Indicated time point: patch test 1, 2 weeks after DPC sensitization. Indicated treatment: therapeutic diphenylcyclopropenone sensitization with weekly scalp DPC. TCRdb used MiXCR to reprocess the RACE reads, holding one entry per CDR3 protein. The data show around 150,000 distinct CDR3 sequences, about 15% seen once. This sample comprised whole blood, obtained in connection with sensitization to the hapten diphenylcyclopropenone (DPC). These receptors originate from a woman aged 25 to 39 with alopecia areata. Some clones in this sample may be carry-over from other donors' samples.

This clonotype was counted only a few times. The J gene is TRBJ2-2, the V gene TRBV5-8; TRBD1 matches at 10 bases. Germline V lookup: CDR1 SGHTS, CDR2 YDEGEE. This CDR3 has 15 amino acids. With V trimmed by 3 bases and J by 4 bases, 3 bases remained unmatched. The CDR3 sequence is CASSSWTGGTGELFF. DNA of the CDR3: TGTGCCAGCAGCTCCTGGACAGGGGGCACCGGGGAGCTGTTTTTT.

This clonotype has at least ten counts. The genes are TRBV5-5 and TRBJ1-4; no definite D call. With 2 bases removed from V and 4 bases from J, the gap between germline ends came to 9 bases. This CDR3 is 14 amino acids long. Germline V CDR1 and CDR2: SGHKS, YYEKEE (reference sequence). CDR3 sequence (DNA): TGTGCCAGCAGCTTCCAGAGGAGTAATGAAAAACTGTTTTTT. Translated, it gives CASSFQRSNEKLFF.

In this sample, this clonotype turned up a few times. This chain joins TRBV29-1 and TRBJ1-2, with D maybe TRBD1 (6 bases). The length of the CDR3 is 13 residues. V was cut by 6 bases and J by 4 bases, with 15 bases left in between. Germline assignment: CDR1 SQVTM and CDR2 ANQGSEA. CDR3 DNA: TGCAGCGTCCAAACTACAGGGACCTATGGCTACACCTTC. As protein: CSVQTTGTYGYTF. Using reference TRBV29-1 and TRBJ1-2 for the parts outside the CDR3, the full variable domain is SAVISQKPSRDICQRGTSLTIQCQVDSQVTMMFWYRQQPGQSLTLIATANQGSEATYESGFVIDKFPISRPNLTFSTLTVSNMSPEDSSIYLCSVQTTGTYGYTFGSGTRLTVV.

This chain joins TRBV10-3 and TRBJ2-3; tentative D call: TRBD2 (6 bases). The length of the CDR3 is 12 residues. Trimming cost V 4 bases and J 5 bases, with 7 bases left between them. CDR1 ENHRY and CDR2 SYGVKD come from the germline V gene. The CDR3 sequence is CAISVGGDTQYF. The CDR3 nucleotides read TGTGCCATCAGTGTGGGGGGAGATACGCAGTATTTT.

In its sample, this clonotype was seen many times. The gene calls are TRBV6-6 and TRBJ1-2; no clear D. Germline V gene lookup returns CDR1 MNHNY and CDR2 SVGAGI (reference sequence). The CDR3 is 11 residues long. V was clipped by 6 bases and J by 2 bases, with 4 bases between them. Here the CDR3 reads CASRINYGYTF. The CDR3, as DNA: TGTGCCAGCAGAATAAACTATGGCTACACCTTC.

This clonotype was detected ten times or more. The CDR3: CSAIPGQGARNTIYF. In DNA, the CDR3 is TGCAGTGCTATCCCCGGGCAGGGTGCAAGAAACACCATATATTTT. V gene TRBV20-1 combines with J gene TRBJ1-3, with D perhaps matching TRBD1 (5 bases). The germline gives CDR1 DFQATT, CDR2 SNEGSKA (reference sequence). The V end lost 4 bases, the J end lost 5 bases, and 18 bases lay between the germline ends. This CDR3 spans 15 amino acids.

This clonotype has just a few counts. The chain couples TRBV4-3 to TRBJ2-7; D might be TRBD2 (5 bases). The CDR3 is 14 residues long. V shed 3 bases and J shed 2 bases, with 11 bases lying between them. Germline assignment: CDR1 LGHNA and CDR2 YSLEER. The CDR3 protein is CASSHAGEAYEQYF. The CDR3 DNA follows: TGCGCCAGCAGCCACGCCGGGGAAGCCTACGAGCAGTACTTC.

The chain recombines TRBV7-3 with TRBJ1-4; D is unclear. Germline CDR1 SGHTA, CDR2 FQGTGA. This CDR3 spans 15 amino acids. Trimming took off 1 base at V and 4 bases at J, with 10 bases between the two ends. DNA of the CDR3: TGTGCCAGCAGCTTAAGGCCAGCGGTTAATGAAAAACTGTTTTTT. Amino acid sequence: CASSLRPAVNEKLFF.

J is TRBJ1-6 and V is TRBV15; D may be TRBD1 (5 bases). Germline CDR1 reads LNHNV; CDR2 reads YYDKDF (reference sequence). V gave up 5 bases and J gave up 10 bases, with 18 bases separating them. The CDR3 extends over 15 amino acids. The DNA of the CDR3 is TGTGCCACCAGCGCTAGCGGGGGGATCGGGTCACCCCTCCACTTT. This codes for CATSASGGIGSPLHF. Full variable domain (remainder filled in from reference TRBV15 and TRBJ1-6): DAMVIQNPRYQVTQFGKPVTLSCSQTLNHNVMYWYQQKSSQAPKLLFHYYDKDFNNEADTPDNFQSRRPNTSFCFLDIRSPGLGDTAMYLCATSASGGIGSPLHFGNGTRLTVT.

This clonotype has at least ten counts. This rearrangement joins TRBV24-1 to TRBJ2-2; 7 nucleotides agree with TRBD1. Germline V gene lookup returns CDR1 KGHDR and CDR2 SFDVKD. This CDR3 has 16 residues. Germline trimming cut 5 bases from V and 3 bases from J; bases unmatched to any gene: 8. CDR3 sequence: CATSANTGADTGELFF. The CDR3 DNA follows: TGTGCCACCAGTGCTAATACAGGGGCTGACACCGGGGAGCTGTTTTTT.

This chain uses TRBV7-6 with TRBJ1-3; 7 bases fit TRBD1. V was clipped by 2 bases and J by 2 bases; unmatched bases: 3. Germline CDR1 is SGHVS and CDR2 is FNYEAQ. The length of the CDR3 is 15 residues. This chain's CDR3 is CASSLRGPAGNTIYF. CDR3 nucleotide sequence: TGTGCCAGCAGCTTAAGGGGGCCGGCTGGAAACACCATATATTTT.

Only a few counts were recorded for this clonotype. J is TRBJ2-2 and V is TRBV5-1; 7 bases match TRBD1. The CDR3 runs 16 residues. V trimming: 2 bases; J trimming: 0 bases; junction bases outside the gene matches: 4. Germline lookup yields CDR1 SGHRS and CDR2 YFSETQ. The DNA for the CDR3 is TGCGCCAGCAGCTTTGGACAGGCCTCGAACACCGGGGAGCTGTTTTTT. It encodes CASSFGQASNTGELFF. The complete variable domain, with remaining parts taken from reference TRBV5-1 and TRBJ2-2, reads KAGVTQTPRYLIKTRGQQVTLSCSPISGHRSVSWYQQTPGQGLQFLFEYFSETQRNKGNFPGRFSGRQFSNSRSEMNVSTLELGDSALYLCASSFGQASNTGELFFGEGSRLTVL.

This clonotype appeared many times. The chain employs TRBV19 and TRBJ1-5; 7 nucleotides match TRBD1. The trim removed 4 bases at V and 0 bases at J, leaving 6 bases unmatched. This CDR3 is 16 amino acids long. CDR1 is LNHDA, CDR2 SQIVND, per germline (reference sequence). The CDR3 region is CASSRGTADSNQPQHF. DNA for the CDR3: TGTGCCAGTAGTAGGGGGACAGCCGATAGCAATCAGCCCCAGCATTTT.

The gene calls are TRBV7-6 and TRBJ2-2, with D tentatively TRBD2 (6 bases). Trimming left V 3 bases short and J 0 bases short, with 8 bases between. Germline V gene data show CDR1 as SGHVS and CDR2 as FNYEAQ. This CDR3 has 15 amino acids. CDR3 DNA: TGTGCCAGCAGCTTGGGACTTTCGAACACCGGGGAGCTGTTTTTT. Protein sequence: CASSLGLSNTGELFF.

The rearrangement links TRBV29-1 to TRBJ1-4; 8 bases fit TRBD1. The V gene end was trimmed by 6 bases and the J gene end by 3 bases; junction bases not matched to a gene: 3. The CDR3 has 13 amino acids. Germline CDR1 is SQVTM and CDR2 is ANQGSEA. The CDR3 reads CSVATGANEKLFF. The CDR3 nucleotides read TGCAGCGTCGCGACAGGGGCTAATGAAAAACTGTTTTTT.

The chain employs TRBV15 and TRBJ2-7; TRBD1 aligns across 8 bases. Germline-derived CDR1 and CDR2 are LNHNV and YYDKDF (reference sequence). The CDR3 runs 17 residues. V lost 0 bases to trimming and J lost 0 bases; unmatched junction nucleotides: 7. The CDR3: CATSRDLPGTGSYEQYF. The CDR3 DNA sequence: TGTGCCACCAGCAGAGATCTACCCGGGACAGGCTCCTACGAGCAGTACTTC.

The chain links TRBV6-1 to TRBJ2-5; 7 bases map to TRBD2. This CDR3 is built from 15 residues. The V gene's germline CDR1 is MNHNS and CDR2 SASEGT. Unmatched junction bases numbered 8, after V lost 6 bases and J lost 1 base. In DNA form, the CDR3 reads TGTGCCAGCAGGGCCCGGCTAGCGGCCCAAGAGACCCAGTACTTC. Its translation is CASRARLAAQETQYF.

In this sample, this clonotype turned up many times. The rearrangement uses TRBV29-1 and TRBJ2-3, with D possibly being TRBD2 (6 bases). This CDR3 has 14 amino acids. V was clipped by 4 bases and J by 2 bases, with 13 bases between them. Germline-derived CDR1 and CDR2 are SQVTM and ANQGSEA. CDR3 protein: CSVGPRDFTDTQYF. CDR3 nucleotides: TGCAGCGTTGGTCCCCGGGACTTCACAGATACGCAGTATTTT.

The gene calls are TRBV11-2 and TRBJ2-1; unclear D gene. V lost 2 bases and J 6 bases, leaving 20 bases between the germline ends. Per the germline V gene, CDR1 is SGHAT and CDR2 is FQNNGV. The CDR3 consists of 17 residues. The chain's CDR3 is CASSLQRAERMVNEQFF. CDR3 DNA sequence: TGTGCCAGCAGCTTACAACGGGCGGAACGAATGGTCAATGAGCAGTTCTTC.